Following are 18 T cell receptor beta chains from one sample sequenced in a study of beta chain features in type 1 diabetes. Isolated RNA was reverse transcribed in full, so expressed TCRB transcripts were sequenced. Only in-frame clones appear in the TCRdb table, and some are missing; sequencing was by immunoSEQ multiplex PCR. The data contain approximately 140,000 clones, over 8% of them singletons. The material sequenced was central memory CD4+ T cells from blood. The source is a woman aged 40 to 50 in good health.

The chain is built from TRBV9 and TRBJ1-2, with a tentative D call TRBD1 (5 bases). This CDR3 comprises 14 residues. Germline V CDR1 and CDR2: SGDLS, YYNGEE. V lost 6 bases, J lost 4 bases, and 16 bases lay in between. This CDR3 is CASTEAGTAYGYTF. CDR3 sequence (DNA): TGTGCCAGCACCGAAGCCGGGACTGCCTATGGCTACACCTTC.

The sample holds a few counts of this clone. For the CDR3, the DNA is TGTGCCAGCAGTCCCGGACAGCATAGCAATCAGCCCCAGCATTTT. It translates to CASSPGQHSNQPQHF. The chain employs TRBV27 and TRBJ1-5; D is possibly TRBD1 (6 bases). Trimming pared 5 bases from V and 0 bases from J, leaving 11 bases between. Germline V CDR1 and CDR2: MNHEY, SMNVEV (reference sequence). There are 15 residues in the CDR3.

The rearrangement links TRBV19 to TRBJ2-2; 7 bases map to TRBD1. From germline, CDR1 is LNHDA and CDR2 SQIVND (reference sequence). This CDR3 has 13 amino acids. Trimming cost V 7 bases and J 6 bases; bases outside gene matches: 5. The CDR3 DNA is TGTGCCAGTAAGGACAGGTCTTCCGGGGAGCTGTTTTTT. This encodes CASKDRSSGELFF.

This clone has only a few counts. The chain has TRBV5-1 and TRBJ1-1, with D maybe TRBD1 (5 bases). CDR1 and CDR2 (germline): SGHRS, YFSETQ. The CDR3 is made up of 14 amino acids. Trimming pared 2 bases from V and 3 bases from J, leaving 11 bases between. CDR3 region: CASSFLGGDTEAFF. The DNA for the CDR3 is TGCGCCAGCAGCTTCTTAGGAGGGGACACTGAAGCTTTCTTT.

This chain connects TRBV6-1 to TRBJ2-1; the match to TRBD2 covers 7 bases. CDR1 is MNHNS and CDR2 is SASEGT in the germline V gene. The CDR3 totals 17 residues. The J segment lost 6 bases and the V segment lost 3 bases, leaving 14 bases of the junction unmatched. The CDR3, as DNA: TGTGCCAGCAGTGATGCGAGACTAGCTGGGGGATCCAATGAGCAGTTCTTC. It is translated as CASSDARLAGGSNEQFF.

This rearrangement joins TRBV12-1 to TRBJ1-5; the table's D call, TRBD1, was not checked against the DNA. TRBV12-1 is described as a pseudogene. This CDR3 region has 14 residues. CDR3 sequence reads: CASSLTVGNQPQHF. The DNA of the CDR3 is TGTGCCAGCAGCCTGACAGTCGGGAATCAGCCCCAGCATTTT.

This clone was observed a handful of times. This chain links TRBV18 with TRBJ1-1; TRBD1 might be the D (6 bases). Per germline, CDR1 KGHSH and CDR2 LQKENI. The CDR3 totals 16 residues. The V and J ends lost 1 base and 4 bases respectively, with 16 bases between them. The CDR3 here is CASSPRQGPVSTEAFF. DNA of the CDR3: TGTGCCAGCTCACCACGTCAGGGGCCCGTGAGCACTGAAGCTTTCTTT. The variable domain in full, with the rest retrieved from reference TRBV18 and TRBJ1-1, is NAGVMQNPRHLVRRRGQEARLRCSPMKGHSHVYWYRQLPEEGLKFMVYLQKENIIDESGMPKERFSAEFPKEGPSILRIQQVVRGDSAAYFCASSPRQGPVSTEAFFGQGTRLTVV.

This clone was seen a few times. The chain couples TRBV7-9 to TRBJ2-5; 10 positions agree with TRBD1. CDR1 is SEHNR, CDR2 FQNEAQ, per germline (reference sequence). The CDR3 extends over 16 amino acids. After removal of 1 base from V and 4 bases from J, the junction contained 6 bases not matched to a gene. CDR3 in amino acids: CASSLVPDRGRETQYF. The DNA of the CDR3 is TGTGCCAGCAGCTTAGTGCCCGACAGGGGGCGAGAGACCCAGTACTTC.

This clone was counted a few times. V is TRBV10-2 and J is TRBJ1-2, with 10 bases identical to TRBD1. Germline CDR1 WSHSY, CDR2 SAAADI. Trimming removed 6 bases from V and 7 bases from J; junction bases left unmatched: 5. The CDR3 length is 13 residues. CDR3 residues: CASRETGGPGYTF. DNA for the CDR3: TGCGCCAGCAGGGAGACAGGGGGCCCTGGCTACACCTTC.

This rearrangement joins TRBV5-1 to TRBJ2-3; 11 nucleotides line up with TRBD2. With 1 base clipped from V and 0 bases from J, the junction kept 4 bases outside the gene matches. The germline V gene encodes CDR1 SGHRS and CDR2 YFSETQ. This CDR3 spans 17 amino acids. The CDR3 bases are TGCGCCAGCAGCTTGTTTAGCGGGGGGGCCAGCACAGATACGCAGTATTTT. Translated, it gives CASSLFSGGASTDTQYF.

V and J are TRBV7-9 and TRBJ1-2; D not resolved. V shed 5 bases and J shed 4 bases, with 17 bases lying between them. CDR1 SEHNR and CDR2 FQNEAQ come from the germline V gene (reference sequence). CDR3 length: 15 residues. CDR3 DNA sequence: TGTGCCAGCAGCCCCGGGAGTCAACCCGTCTATGGCTACACCTTC. This sequence encodes CASSPGSQPVYGYTF.

The J gene is TRBJ2-5, the V gene TRBV6-1; 10 bases are shared with TRBD1. The CDR3 runs 14 residues. V shed 8 bases and J 5 bases; nucleotides not matched to a gene: 8. Germline CDR1 and CDR2: MNHNS and SASEGT. The CDR3 region has the DNA TGTGCCAGCTCGGACAGGGGGGGAAAGGAGACCCAGTACTTC. It yields the protein CASSDRGGKETQYF.

In its sample, this clone was seen a few times. V is TRBV27 and J is TRBJ1-1; 10 bases are shared with TRBD1. The CDR3 loop spans 16 amino acids. The ends lost 2 bases at V and 9 bases at J; junction bases unmatched: 12. The germline V gene has CDR1 MNHEY and CDR2 SMNVEV (reference sequence). This CDR3 reads CASSLIVGQGTTKAFF. For the CDR3, the DNA is TGTGCCAGCAGTTTAATCGTGGGACAGGGGACTACGAAAGCTTTCTTT.

The J gene is TRBJ2-1, the V gene TRBV9; 7 bases are shared with TRBD2. In germline, CDR1 is SGDLS, CDR2 YYNGEE. CDR3 length: 15 amino acids. V shed 0 bases, J shed 3 bases, and the junction held 3 bases outside the gene matches. The CDR3 DNA reads as TGTGCCAGCAGCGTAGGGGGGAGGGGCTACAATGAGCAGTTCTTC. Its translation is CASSVGGRGYNEQFF. The whole variable domain, filled in from reference TRBV9 and TRBJ2-1, reads DSGVTQTPKHLITATGQRVTLRCSPRSGDLSVYWYQQSLDQGLQFLIQYYNGEERAKGNILERFSAQQFPDLHSELNLSSLELGDSALYFCASSVGGRGYNEQFFGPGTRLTVL.

This clone has only a few counts. The chain uses TRBV7-9 and TRBJ2-2, with 8 bases fitting TRBD2. CDR1 and CDR2 (germline): SEHNR, FQNEAQ (reference sequence). Trimming took 1 base from V and 3 from J; bases not matched to a gene: 1. The CDR3 consists of 15 residues. In nucleotides, the CDR3 is TGTGCCAGCAGCTTAGTAGCGGGGTACACCGGGGAGCTGTTTTTT. This encodes CASSLVAGYTGELFF.

Details on this clone: The sample carries other DNA sequences with the same CDR3. The chain employs TRBV5-1 and TRBJ2-1; the match to TRBD1 covers 8 bases. Germline loops: CDR1 SGHRS, CDR2 YFSETQ. The V and J ends lost 3 bases and 2 bases, in that order; junction bases with no gene match: 1. The CDR3 is made up of 14 amino acids. CDR3: CASSSGQAYNEQFF. As DNA, the CDR3 is TGCGCCAGCAGCTCGGGACAGGCCTACAATGAGCAGTTCTTC.

This clone came up a few times. The junction and the germline gene differ at one end; a read error may be behind it. The V call is TRBV5-5, the J call TRBJ2-7, with a possible D match to TRBD1 (6 bases). The CDR3 is 11 amino acids. Germline CDR1 is SGHKS and CDR2 is YYEKEE (reference sequence). In DNA, the CDR3 is TGCGCCAGCAGCCGAGGGGGCGAGCAGTACTTC. As protein: CASSRGGEQYF.

The chain has TRBV29-1 and TRBJ2-1; 14 positions match TRBD2. Trimming at V came to 6 bases and at J to 0 bases, leaving 4 bases not matched to a gene. Germline CDR1 reads SQVTM; CDR2 reads ANQGSEA. This CDR3 spans 16 amino acids. The CDR3 nucleotides read TGCAGCGTCGCCGGGACTAGCGGGAGCTCCTACAATGAGCAGTTCTTC. Encoded protein: CSVAGTSGSSYNEQFF.